Listed below are T cell receptor beta chains from one sample, sequenced in a study of T cell responses to AZD1222 COVID-19 vaccine. Profiling relied on immunoSEQ multiplex PCR, and the TCRdb table lists in-frame clones only, not all of them. This sample has over 100,000 clones, with approximately 93% found just once. Sequenced material: peripheral blood, taken on day 0 of AZD1222 vaccination. These receptors came from an adult in good health. CDR3s include the opening cysteine and the closing phenylalanine or tryptophan.

TRBV4-2,TRBJ2-7,CASSQDQTASYEQYF
TRBV9,TRBJ2-5,CASSAKLAFQETQYF
TRBV10-3,TRBJ1-5,CAISEGNQPQHF
TRBV7-8,TRBJ2-5,CASSLALGGGETQYF
TRBV6-5,TRBJ1-4,CASRGTGEGEKLFF
TRBV10-3,TRBJ2-7,CAIKDRADEQYF
TRBV6-5,TRBJ2-1,CASSNRQTGFNEQFF
TRBV9,TRBJ1-5,CASSVEGRGEPQHF
TRBV30,TRBJ2-7,CASSSGGGASYEQYF
TRBV6-2/TRBV6-3,TRBJ1-5,CASSYQGRDNQPQHF
TRBV15,TRBJ2-7,CATTGQGTYEQYF
TRBV5-1,TRBJ2-5,CASRERGIDRETQYF
TRBV27,TRBJ1-6,CASREQGSSYNSPLHF
TRBV7-3,TRBJ1-1,CASSLQGGVTEAFF